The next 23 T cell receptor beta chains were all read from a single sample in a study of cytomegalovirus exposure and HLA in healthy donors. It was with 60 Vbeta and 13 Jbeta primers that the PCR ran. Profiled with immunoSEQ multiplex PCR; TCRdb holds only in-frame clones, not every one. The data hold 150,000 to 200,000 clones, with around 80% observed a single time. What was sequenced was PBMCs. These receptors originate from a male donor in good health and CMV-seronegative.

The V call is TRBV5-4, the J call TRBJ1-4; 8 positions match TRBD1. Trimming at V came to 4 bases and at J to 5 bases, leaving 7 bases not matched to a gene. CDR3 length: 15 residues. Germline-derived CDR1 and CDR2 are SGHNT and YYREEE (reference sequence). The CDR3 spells CASSTETGANEKLFF. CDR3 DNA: TGTGCCAGCAGCACAGAGACAGGGGCAAATGAAAAACTGTTTTTT.

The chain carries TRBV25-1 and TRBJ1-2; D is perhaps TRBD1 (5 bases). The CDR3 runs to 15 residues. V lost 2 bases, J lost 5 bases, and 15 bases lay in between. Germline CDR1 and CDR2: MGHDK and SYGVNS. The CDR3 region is CASSEGMPGLYGYTF. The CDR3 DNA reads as TGTGCCAGCAGTGAAGGTATGCCAGGGCTGTATGGCTACACCTTC.

DNA for the CDR3: TGTGCCAGCAGCTCTCGCGGGGCAGGAACTAATGAAAAACTGTTTTTT. Residues: CASSSRGAGTNEKLFF. The V and J genes are TRBV11-2 and TRBJ1-4; maybe TRBD1 (5 bases). Germline loops: CDR1 SGHAT, CDR2 FQNNGV. The CDR3 sequence is 16 residues long. V gave up 4 bases and J gave up 1 base, with 13 bases separating them.

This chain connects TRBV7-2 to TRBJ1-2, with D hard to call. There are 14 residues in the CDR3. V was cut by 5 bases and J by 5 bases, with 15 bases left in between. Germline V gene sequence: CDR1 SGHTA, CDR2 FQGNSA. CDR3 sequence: CASSPYLTEYGYTF. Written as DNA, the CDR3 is TGTGCCAGCAGCCCCTATTTAACAGAGTATGGCTACACCTTC.

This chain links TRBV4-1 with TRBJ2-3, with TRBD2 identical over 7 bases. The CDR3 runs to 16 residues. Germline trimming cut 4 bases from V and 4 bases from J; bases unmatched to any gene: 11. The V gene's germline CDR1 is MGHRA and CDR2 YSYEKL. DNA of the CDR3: TGCGCCAGCAGCCCCGGGAGGTCAGGAGGGGCAGATACGCAGTATTTT. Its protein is CASSPGRSGGADTQYF.

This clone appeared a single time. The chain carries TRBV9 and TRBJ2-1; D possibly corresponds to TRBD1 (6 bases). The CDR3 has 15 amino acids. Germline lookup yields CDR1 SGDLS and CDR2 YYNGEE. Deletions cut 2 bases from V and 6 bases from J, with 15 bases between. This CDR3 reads CASSVAGTTGNEQFF. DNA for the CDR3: TGTGCCAGCAGCGTCGCCGGGACAACCGGCAATGAGCAGTTCTTC.

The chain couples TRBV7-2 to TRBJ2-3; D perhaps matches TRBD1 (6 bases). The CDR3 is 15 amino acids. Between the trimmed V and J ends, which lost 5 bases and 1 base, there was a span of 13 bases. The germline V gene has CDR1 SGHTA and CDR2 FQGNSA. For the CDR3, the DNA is TGTGCCAGCAGCACCCCAGGGGCCGGCACAGATACGCAGTATTTT. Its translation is CASSTPGAGTDTQYF.

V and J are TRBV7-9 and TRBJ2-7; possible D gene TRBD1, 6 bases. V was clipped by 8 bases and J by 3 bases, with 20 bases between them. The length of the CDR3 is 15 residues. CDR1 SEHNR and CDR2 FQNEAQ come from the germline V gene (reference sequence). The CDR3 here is CASDSSEGHIYEQYF. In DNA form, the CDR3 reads TGTGCCAGCGACTCCTCCGAGGGACACATCTACGAGCAGTACTTC.

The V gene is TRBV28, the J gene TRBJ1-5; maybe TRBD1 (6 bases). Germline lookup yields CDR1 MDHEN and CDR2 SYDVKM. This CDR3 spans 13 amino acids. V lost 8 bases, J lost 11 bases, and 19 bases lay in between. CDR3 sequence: CASLSGAVKAQHF. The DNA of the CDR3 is TGTGCCAGCCTCTCAGGGGCCGTTAAGGCCCAGCATTTT.

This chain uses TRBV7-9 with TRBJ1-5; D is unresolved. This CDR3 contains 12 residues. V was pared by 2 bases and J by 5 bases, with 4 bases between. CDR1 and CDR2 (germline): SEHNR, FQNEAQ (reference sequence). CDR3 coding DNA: TGTGCCAGCAGCTTATTAGATCAGCCCCAGCATTTT. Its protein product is CASSLLDQPQHF.

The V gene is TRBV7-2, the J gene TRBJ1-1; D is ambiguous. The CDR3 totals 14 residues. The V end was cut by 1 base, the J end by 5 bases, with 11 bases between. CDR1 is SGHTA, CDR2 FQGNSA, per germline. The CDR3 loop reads CASSLVESGTEAFF. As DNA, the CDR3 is TGTGCCAGCAGCTTAGTTGAGAGCGGAACTGAAGCTTTCTTT.

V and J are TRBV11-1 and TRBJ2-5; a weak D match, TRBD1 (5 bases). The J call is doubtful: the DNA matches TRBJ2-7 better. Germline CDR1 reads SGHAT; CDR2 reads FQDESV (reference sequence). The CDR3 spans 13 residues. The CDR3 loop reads CASSRGDSYEQYF. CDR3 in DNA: TGTGCCAGCAGCAGGGGCGACTCCTACGAGCAGTACTTC.

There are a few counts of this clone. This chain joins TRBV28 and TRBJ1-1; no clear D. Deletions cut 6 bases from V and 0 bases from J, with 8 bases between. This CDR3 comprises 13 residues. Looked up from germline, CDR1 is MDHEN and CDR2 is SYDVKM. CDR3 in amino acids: CASSEYMNTEAFF. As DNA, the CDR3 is TGTGCCAGCAGCGAATACATGAACACTGAAGCTTTCTTT.

The CDR3 nucleotides read TGTGCCAGTAGCCCCCTGCCAGGACAGGGGGCTCATAGCAATCAGCCCCAGCATTTT. This encodes CASSPLPGQGAHSNQPQHF. The rearrangement links TRBV19 to TRBJ1-5; 11 nucleotides agree with TRBD1. The length of the CDR3 is 19 residues. Unmatched junction bases numbered 13, after V lost 6 bases and J lost 0 bases. CDR1 and CDR2 from the germline V gene are LNHDA and SQIVND (reference sequence).

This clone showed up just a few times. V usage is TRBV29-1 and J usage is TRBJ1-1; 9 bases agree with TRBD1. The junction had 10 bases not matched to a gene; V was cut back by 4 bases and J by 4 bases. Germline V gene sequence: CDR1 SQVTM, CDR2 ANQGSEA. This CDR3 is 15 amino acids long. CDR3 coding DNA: TGCAGCGTTGGACGAGCCGGGACAGGGACCACTGAAGCTTTCTTT. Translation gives CSVGRAGTGTTEAFF.

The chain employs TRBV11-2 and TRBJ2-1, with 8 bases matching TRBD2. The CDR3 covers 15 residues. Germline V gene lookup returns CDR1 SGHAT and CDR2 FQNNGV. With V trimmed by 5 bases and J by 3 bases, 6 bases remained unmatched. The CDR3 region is CASSPRLAHYNEQFF. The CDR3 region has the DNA TGTGCCAGCAGCCCAAGACTAGCGCACTACAATGAGCAGTTCTTC.

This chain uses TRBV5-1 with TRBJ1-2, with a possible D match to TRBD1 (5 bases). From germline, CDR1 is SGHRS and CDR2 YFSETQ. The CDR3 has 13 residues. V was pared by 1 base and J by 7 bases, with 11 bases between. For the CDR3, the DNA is TGCGCCAGCAGCTTGTGGGGGGTCTCTGGCTACACCTTC. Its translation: CASSLWGVSGYTF.

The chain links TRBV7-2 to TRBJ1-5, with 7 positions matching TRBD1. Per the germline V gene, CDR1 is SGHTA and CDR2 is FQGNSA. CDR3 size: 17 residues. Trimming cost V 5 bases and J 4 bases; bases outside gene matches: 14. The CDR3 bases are TGTGCCAGCAGCCCATGGAACCGGGACAGAGGTAATCAGCCCCAGCATTTT. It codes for CASSPWNRDRGNQPQHF.

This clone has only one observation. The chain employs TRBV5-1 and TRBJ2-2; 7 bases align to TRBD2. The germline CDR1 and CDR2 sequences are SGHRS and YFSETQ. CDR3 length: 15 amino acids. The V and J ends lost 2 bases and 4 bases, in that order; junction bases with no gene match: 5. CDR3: CASSFQPGGTGELFF. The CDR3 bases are TGCGCCAGCAGCTTTCAGCCGGGGGGCACCGGGGAGCTGTTTTTT.

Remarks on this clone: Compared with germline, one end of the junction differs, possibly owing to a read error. The chain's CDR3 is CASSPWTGEYPGELFF. For the CDR3, the DNA is TGTGCTAGCAGCCCCTGGACAGGGGAATATCCCGGGGAGCTGTTTTTT. V is TRBV7-7 and J is TRBJ2-2, with TRBD1 identical over 9 bases. Germline-derived CDR1 and CDR2 are SSHAT and FNYEAQ (reference sequence). This CDR3 has 16 residues.

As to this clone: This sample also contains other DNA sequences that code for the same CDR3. The CDR3 DNA is TGCAGTGCTAGAGATACTTACGAGCAGTACTTC. Encoded protein: CSARDTYEQYF. The chain recombines TRBV20-1 with TRBJ2-7; D uncertain. The length of the CDR3 is 11 residues. Germline CDR1 DFQATT, CDR2 SNEGSKA (reference sequence). V was clipped by 0 bases and J by 4 bases, with 4 bases between them.

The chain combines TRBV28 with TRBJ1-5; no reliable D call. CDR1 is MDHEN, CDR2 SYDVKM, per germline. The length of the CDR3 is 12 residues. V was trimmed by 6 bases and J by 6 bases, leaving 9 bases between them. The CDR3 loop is CASRLRFQPQHF. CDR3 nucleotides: TGTGCCAGCAGGTTGAGGTTTCAGCCCCAGCATTTT.

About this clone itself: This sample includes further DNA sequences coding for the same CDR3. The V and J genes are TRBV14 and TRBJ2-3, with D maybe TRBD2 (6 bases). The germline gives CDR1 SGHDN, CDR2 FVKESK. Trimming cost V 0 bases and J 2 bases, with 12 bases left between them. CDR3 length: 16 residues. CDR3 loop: CASSQDPGGYTDTQYF. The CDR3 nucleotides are TGTGCCAGCAGCCAAGATCCCGGGGGATACACAGATACGCAGTATTTT. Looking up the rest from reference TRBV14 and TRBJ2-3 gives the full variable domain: EAGVTQFPSHSVIEKGQTVTLRCDPISGHDNLYWYRRVMGKEIKFLLHFVKESKQDESGMPNNRFLAERTGGTYSTLKVQPAELEDSGVYFCASSQDPGGYTDTQYFGPGTRLTVL.